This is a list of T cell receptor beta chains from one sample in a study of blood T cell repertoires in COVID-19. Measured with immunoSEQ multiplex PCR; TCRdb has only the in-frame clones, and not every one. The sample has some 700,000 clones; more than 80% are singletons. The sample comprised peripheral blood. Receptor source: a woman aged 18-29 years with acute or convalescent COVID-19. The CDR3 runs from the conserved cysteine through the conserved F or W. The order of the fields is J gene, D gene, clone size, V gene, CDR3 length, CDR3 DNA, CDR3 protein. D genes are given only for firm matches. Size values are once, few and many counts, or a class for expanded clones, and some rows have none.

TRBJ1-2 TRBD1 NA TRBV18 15 TGTGCCAGCTCAATCGTTGAGGGGGCGGACTATGGCTACACCTTC CASSIVEGADYGYTF
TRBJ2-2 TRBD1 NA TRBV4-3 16 TGCGCCAGCAGCCAAGGGACAGGAGCGAACACCGGGGAGCTGTTTTTT CASSQGTGANTGELFF
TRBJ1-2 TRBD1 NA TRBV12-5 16 TGTGCTAGTGGTTTGTACTCGGGACAGTTTAACTATGGCTACACCTTC CASGLYSGQFNYGYTF
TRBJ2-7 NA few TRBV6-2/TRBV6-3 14 TGTGCCAGCAGTTTGACGGGACACCCCTACGAGCAGTACTTC CASSLTGHPYEQYF
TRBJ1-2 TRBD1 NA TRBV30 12 TGTGCCTGGGCCGACAGGGACTATGGCTACACCTTC CAWADRDYGYTF
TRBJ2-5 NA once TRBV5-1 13 TGCGCCAGCAGCTGGGGACTGAAAGAGACCCAGTACTTC CASSWGLKETQYF
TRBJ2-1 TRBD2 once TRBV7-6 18 TGTGCCAGCAGCTTAGGGACCTGGACTAGCGGGGGGGACAATGAGCAGTTCTTC CASSLGTWTSGGDNEQFF
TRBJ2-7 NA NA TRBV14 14 TGTGCCAGCAGCGGAGGGCAGGATTTATACGAGCAGTACTTC CASSGGQDLYEQYF
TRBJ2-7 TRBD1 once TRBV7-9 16 TGTGCCAGCAGCTTAGCAGGGGGCGTCAGCTCCTACGAGCAGTACTTC CASSLAGGVSSYEQYF
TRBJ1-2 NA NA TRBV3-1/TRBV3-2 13 TGTGCCAGCAGCCAAGATAGGTCAGGGAACTACACCTTC CASSQDRSGNYTF
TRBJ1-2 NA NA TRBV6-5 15 TGTGCCAGCAGTTACGGGCAAAGGGAGGGCAACGGCTACACCTTC CASSYGQREGNGYTF
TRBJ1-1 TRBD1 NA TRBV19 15 TGTGCCAGTAACCCCTTGGACAGGGCGAACACTGAAGCTTTCTTT CASNPLDRANTEAFF
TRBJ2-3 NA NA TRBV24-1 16 TGTGCCACCAGTGACGGGGGGCCGAGGGGGACAGATACGCAGTATTTT CATSDGGPRGTDTQYF
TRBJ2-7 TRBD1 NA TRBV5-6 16 TGTGCCAGCAGCCTACCGACAGGGTCTCGGTCCTACGAGCAGTACTTC CASSLPTGSRSYEQYF
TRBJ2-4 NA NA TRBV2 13 TGTGCCAGCAGTGCGGTAGCCAAAAACATTCAGTACTTC CASSAVAKNIQYF
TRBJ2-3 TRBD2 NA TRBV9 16 TGTGCCAGCAGCGTCCCTACAGCGGGGAACACAGATACGCAGTATTTT CASSVPTAGNTDTQYF
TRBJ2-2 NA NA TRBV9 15 TGTGCCAGCAGCCCCCGTTCAGGATTCACCGGGGAGCTGTTTTTT CASSPRSGFTGELFF
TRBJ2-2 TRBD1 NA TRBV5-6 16 TGTGCCAGCAGCTTGAATCAGGGGGTATTGTCCGGGGAGCTGTTTTTT CASSLNQGVLSGELFF
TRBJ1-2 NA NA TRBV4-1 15 TGCGCCAGCAGCCAAGAGCTCAAAAGGGGCTATGGCTACACCTTC CASSQELKRGYGYTF
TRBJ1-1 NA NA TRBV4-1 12 TGCGCCAGCAGCCAAGACGGGGTTGAAGCTTTCTTT CASSQDGVEAFF
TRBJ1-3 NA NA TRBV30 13 TGTGCCTGGAACCCGGTCTCTGGAAACACCATATATTTT CAWNPVSGNTIYF